Listed below are T cell receptor beta chains from one sample, sequenced in a study of Graves' ophthalmopathy and Graves' hyperthyroidism. TCRdb ran MiXCR on the multiplex PCR reads and lists one entry per CDR3 protein. The sample lists 300,000 to 400,000 distinct CDR3 sequences; around a sixth were seen once. The specimen was peripheral blood. The receptors come from an adult man with Graves' ophthalmopathy. The CDR3 runs from the conserved cysteine through the conserved F or W. D genes are given only for firm matches. A row's size may be missing; if present it is once, few, many or a size class.

d_call,cdr3_length,v_call,clone_size,j_call,cdr3_aa,cdr3_nt
.,17,TRBV4-1,few,TRBJ2-6,CASSLDPGSGGANVLTF,TGCGCCAGCAGCCTAGACCCAGGGTCAGGAGGGGCCAACGTCCTGACTTTC
.,14,TRBV7-9,.,TRBJ1-1,CASSLNGAVTEAYF,TGTGCCAGCAGCTTAAACGGGGCGGTCACTGAAGCTTACTTT
TRBD2,15,TRBV4-2,many,TRBJ2-2,CASSQVAGGAGELFF,TGTGCCAGCAGCCAAGTAGCGGGAGGGGCCGGGGAGCTGTTTTTT
.,17,TRBV2,many,TRBJ1-5,CASTTDQGLGRNQPQHF,TGTGCCAGCACCACCGATCAGGGGCTAGGGCGCAATCAGCCCCAGCATTTT
.,13,TRBV20-1,many,TRBJ2-7,CSARDPILYEQYF,TGCAGTGCTAGAGATCCCATCCTCTACGAGCAGTACTTC
TRBD1,15,TRBV6-5,.,TRBJ1-6,CASSYRRGPNSPLHF,TGTGCCAGCAGTTACCGGAGGGGGCCAAATTCACCCCTCCACTTT
.,13,TRBV28,.,TRBJ2-7,CASTGVPYYEQYF,TGTGCCAGCACTGGGGTCCCCTACTACGAGCAGTACTTC
.,12,TRBV20-1,many,TRBJ1-2,CSATDNNYGYTF,TGCAGTGCGACGGACAATAACTATGGCTACACCTTC
.,13,TRBV6-1,few,TRBJ2-2,CASSGMETGELFF,TGTGCCAGCAGTGGGATGGAGACCGGGGAGCTGTTTTTT
.,14,TRBV5-1,many,TRBJ1-1,CASSLSRVNTEAFF,TGCGCCAGCAGCTTAAGCAGGGTCAACACTGAAGCTTTCTTT
.,13,TRBV4-1,few,TRBJ1-5,CASSQELLQPQHF,TGCGCCAGCAGCCAGGAGCTATTGCAGCCCCAGCATTTT